These T cell receptor beta chains were read from a single sample in a study of control samples from healthy donors and cancer patients. TCRdb's table, derived via immunoSEQ multiplex PCR, lists solely in-frame clones and lacks some. The sample records approximately 220,000 clones, around 94% being singletons. Sequences were obtained from blood. Receptors originate from a middle-aged man in good health. Each CDR3 is given with its conserved first and last residue. D genes are given only for firm matches. Size values are once, few and many counts, or a class for expanded clones, and some rows have none.

j_call clone_size d_call v_call cdr3_aa cdr3_nt
TRBJ1-2 - - TRBV30 CAWSGPGDGYTF TGTGCCTGGAGTGGGCCGGGAGATGGCTACACCTTC
TRBJ1-4 - - TRBV5-6 CASSLAGLGDEKLFF TGTGCCAGCAGCTTGGCAGGGTTGGGGGATGAAAAACTGTTTTTT
TRBJ1-5 - TRBD1 TRBV2 CASRDRGHDQPQHF TGTGCCAGCAGGGACAGGGGGCATGATCAGCCCCAGCATTTT
TRBJ1-1 - - TRBV7-2 CASSLMGDTEAFF TGTGCCAGCAGCTTAATGGGAGACACTGAAGCTTTCTTT
TRBJ1-5 - - TRBV4-1 CASSQGQSENQPQHF TGCGCCAGCAGCCAAGGACAGTCGGAGAATCAGCCCCAGCATTTT
TRBJ1-3 - - TRBV5-1 CASRTDGSSGNTIYF TGCGCCAGTCGGACCGATGGAAGCTCTGGAAACACCATATATTTT
TRBJ2-5 - TRBD1 TRBV19 CASSSRQGIGETQYF TGTGCCAGTAGCAGTAGACAGGGGATTGGGGAGACCCAGTACTTC
TRBJ2-2 - - TRBV5-1 CASSSGTLASQNTGELFF TGCGCCAGCAGCTCCGGGACACTCGCCTCTCAGAACACCGGGGAGCTGTTTTTT
TRBJ1-1 once TRBD1 TRBV7-9 CASSQTGEYTEAFF TGTGCCAGCAGCCAGACAGGGGAGTACACTGAAGCTTTCTTT
TRBJ1-1 - - TRBV7-9 CASSLASGGEAFF TGTGCCAGCAGCTTAGCTTCGGGCGGGGAAGCTTTCTTT
TRBJ1-5 - TRBD1 TRBV19 CASRGQGGQPQHF TGTGCCAGTAGGGGACAGGGGGGGCAGCCCCAGCATTTT
TRBJ1-6 - - TRBV7-2 CASSPQGQGYSPLHF TGTGCCAGCAGCCCCCAAGGGCAGGGTTACTCACCCCTCCACTTT
TRBJ1-5 - - TRBV18 CASSPEEGAASRVQPQHF TGTGCCAGCTCACCAGAGGAAGGGGCCGCAAGCCGAGTTCAGCCCCAGCATTTT
TRBJ1-2 - TRBD1 TRBV6-5 CASSPRTGAYGYTF TGTGCCAGCAGTCCTAGGACAGGGGCCTATGGCTACACCTTC
TRBJ2-2 - - TRBV5-1 CASSLPVTNTGELFF TGCGCCAGCAGCTTGCCGGTTACGAACACCGGGGAGCTGTTTTTT
TRBJ2-6 - TRBD2 TRBV5-1 CASSLLSGGISGANVLTF TGCGCCAGCAGCTTGCTTAGCGGGGGAATCTCTGGGGCCAACGTCCTGACTTTC
TRBJ1-6 - - TRBV7-9 CASNWGSDNSPLHF TGTGCCAGCAACTGGGGCTCGGATAATTCACCCCTCCACTTT
TRBJ2-1 - - TRBV11-2 CASSLGDNEQFF TGTGCCAGCAGCTTAGGGGACAATGAGCAGTTCTTC
TRBJ2-3 - - TRBV27 CASSFNGHTDTQYF TGTGCCAGCAGTTTTAATGGCCACACAGATACGCAGTATTTT
TRBJ2-3 - TRBD1 TRBV28 CASSLQGADTQYF TGTGCCAGCAGTTTACAGGGGGCAGATACGCAGTATTTT
TRBJ2-3 few TRBD1 TRBV19 CASRMTGGSDTQYF TGTGCCAGTAGAATGACAGGGGGCTCAGATACGCAGTATTTT
TRBJ1-1 - - TRBV5-5 CASSPLGGGNTEAFF TGTGCCAGCAGCCCTTTGGGGGGAGGGAACACTGAAGCTTTCTTT
TRBJ1-6 - TRBD1 TRBV6-5 CASRGTGSSPLHF TGTGCCAGCAGGGGGACAGGGAGTTCACCCCTCCACTTT
TRBJ2-7 once TRBD2 TRBV7-2 CASSPSGVNYEQYF TGTGCCAGCAGCCCTAGCGGGGTTAACTACGAGCAGTACTTC
TRBJ1-5 - - TRBV7-8 CASSLNGMYSNQPQHF TGTGCCAGCAGCTTAAACGGGATGTATAGCAATCAGCCCCAGCATTTT
TRBJ2-1 once - TRBV6-6 CASSFLGILGNEQFF TGTGCCAGCAGTTTTTTAGGAATCTTGGGCAATGAGCAGTTCTTC
TRBJ1-1 - TRBD1 TRBV2 CASIKWQGATEAFF TGTGCCAGCATTAAGTGGCAGGGGGCCACTGAAGCTTTCTTT
TRBJ2-1 - TRBD2 TRBV24-1 CATSDPGTSAYNEQFF TGTGCCACCAGTGATCCCGGGACTAGCGCTTACAATGAGCAGTTCTTC
TRBJ1-6 - - TRBV6-5 CASSYSTGLNNSPLHF TGTGCCAGCAGTTACTCGACCGGACTGAATAATTCACCCCTCCACTTT
TRBJ1-4 - - TRBV6-5 CASRLASATNEKLFF TGTGCCAGCAGACTGGCTTCGGCAACTAATGAAAAACTGTTTTTT
TRBJ2-5 - - TRBV6-5 CASSTPGVETQYF TGTGCCAGCAGTACGCCGGGGGTAGAGACCCAGTACTTC
TRBJ1-3 - - TRBV28 CASSLDSYRNTIYF TGTGCCAGCAGTTTAGACAGTTACCGAAACACCATATATTTT
TRBJ1-4 - - TRBV2 CASSDRYNEKLFF TGTGCCAGCAGTGACCGATATAATGAAAAACTGTTTTTT
TRBJ1-6 - TRBD1 TRBV27 CASGTSQGVLHF TGTGCCAGCGGAACGTCACAGGGGGTCCTCCACTTT
TRBJ2-1 - - TRBV14 CASSPGESSYNEQFF TGTGCCAGCAGTCCCGGAGAAAGCTCCTACAATGAGCAGTTCTTC
TRBJ1-2 - TRBD1 TRBV5-4 CASSQDRENGYTF TGTGCCAGCAGCCAGGACAGGGAGAATGGCTACACCTTC
TRBJ1-4 - TRBD1 TRBV5-4 CASSLGSGQNEKLFF TGTGCCAGCAGCTTGGGCTCGGGACAGAATGAAAAACTGTTTTTT
TRBJ2-3 - TRBD2 TRBV7-2 CASSSVLGAGGTDTQYF TGTGCCAGCAGCTCCGTCTTAGGGGCGGGGGGCACAGATACGCAGTATTTT
TRBJ1-1 - - TRBV7-3 CASSSKGDVPAFF TGTGCCAGCAGCTCCAAGGGGGACGTCCCAGCTTTCTTT
TRBJ1-1 - - TRBV27 CASSPQGRYTEAFF TGTGCCAGCAGTCCCCAGGGGCGATACACTGAAGCTTTCTTT
TRBJ2-1 - - TRBV27 CASSLGGNEQFF TGTGCCAGCAGTTTAGGGGGCAATGAGCAGTTCTTC
TRBJ2-3 - - TRBV28 CASRKNTITFSDTQYF TGTGCCAGCAGGAAAAACACGATCACGTTTTCAGATACGCAGTATTTT
TRBJ1-5 - - TRBV6-1 CASSEAGGQPQHF TGTGCCAGCAGTGAAGCGGGCGGGCAGCCCCAGCATTTT
TRBJ2-1 - TRBD2 TRBV5-1 CASSSATSGGPDEQFF TGCGCCAGCAGCTCTGCCACTAGCGGGGGGCCCGATGAGCAGTTCTTC
TRBJ2-1 - - TRBV28 CASSLSSMSSYNEQFF TGTGCCAGCAGTTTATCTAGTATGAGCTCCTACAATGAGCAGTTCTTC